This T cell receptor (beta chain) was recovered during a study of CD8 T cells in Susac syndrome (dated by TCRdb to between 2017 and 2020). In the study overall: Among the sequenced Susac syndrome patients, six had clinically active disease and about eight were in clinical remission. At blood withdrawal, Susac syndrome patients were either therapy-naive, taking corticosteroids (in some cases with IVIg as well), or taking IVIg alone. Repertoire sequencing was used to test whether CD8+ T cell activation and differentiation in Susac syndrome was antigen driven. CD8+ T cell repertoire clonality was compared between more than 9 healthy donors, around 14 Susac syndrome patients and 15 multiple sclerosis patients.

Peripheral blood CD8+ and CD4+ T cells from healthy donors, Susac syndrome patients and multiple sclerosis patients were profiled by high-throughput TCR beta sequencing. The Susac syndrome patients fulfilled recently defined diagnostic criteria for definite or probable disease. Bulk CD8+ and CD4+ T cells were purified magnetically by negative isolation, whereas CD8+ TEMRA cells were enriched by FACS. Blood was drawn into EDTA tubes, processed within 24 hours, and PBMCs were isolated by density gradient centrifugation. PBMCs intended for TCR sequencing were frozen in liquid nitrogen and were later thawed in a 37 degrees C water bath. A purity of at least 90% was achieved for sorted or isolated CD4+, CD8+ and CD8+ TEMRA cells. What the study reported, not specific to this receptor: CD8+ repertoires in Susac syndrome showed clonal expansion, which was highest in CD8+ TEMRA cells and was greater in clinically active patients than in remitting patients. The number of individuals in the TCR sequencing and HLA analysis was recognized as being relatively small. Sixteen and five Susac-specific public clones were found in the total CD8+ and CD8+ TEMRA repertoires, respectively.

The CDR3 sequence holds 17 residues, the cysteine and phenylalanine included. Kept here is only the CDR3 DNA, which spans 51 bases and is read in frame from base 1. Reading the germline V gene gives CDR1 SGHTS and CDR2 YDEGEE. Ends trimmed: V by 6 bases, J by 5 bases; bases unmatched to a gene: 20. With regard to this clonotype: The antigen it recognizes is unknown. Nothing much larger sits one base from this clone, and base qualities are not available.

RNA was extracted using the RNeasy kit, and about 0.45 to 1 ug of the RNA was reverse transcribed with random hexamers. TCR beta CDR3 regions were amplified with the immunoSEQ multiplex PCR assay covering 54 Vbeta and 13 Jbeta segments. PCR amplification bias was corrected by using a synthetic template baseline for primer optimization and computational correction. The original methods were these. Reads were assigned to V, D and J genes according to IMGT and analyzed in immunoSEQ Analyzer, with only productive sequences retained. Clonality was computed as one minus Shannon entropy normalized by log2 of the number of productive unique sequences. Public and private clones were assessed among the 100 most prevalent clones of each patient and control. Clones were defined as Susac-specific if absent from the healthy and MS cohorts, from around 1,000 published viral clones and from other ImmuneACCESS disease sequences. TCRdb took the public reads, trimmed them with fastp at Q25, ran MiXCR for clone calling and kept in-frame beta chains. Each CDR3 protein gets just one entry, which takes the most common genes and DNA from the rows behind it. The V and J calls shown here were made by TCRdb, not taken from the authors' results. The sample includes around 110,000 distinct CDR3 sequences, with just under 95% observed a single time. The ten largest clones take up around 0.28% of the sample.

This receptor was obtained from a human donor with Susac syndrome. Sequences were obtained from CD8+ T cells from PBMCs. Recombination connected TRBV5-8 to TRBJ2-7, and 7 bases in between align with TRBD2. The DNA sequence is TGTGCCAGCACCCCTCCGGTTCGGTACGGACTAGACGACGAGCAGTACTTC. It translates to CASTPPVRYGLDDEQYF.